The T cell receptor beta chain described here comes from a study of blood T cell repertoires in COVID-19. Overall study: Sources were T cells, B-cell-depleted T cells, or PBMCs; the material itself was cDNA or gDNA.

Germline-derived CDR1 and CDR2 are SNHLY and FYNNEI. The CDR3 loop spans 17 amino acids. V lost 6 bases to trimming and J lost 0 bases; unmatched junction nucleotides: 8. Clones were read by immunoSEQ multiplex PCR, and TCRdb kept only the in-frame ones, dropping some. Altogether about 120,000 clones are present, approximately 80% being singletons, with the ten largest covering under 5%. This clonotype was obtained from a woman aged 80 or older with acute or convalescent COVID-19. This chain links TRBV2 with TRBJ1-5; 10 bases agree with TRBD1. The sequenced sample was peripheral blood. DNA of the CDR3: TGTGCCAGCAGGGGACAGGGGAGTTGGGATAGCAATCAGCCCCAGCATTTT. As protein: CASRGQGSWDSNQPQHF.